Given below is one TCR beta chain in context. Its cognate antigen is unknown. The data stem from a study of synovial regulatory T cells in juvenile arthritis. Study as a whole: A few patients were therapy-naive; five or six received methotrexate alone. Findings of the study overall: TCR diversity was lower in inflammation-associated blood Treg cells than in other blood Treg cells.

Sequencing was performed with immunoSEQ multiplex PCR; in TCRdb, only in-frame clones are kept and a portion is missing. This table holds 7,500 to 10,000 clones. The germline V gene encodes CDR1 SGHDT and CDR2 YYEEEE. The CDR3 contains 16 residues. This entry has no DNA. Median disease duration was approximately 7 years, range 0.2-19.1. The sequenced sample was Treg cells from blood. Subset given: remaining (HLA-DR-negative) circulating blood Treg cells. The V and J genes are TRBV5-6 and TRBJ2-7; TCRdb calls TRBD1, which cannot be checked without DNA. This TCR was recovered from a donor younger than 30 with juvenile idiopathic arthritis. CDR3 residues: CASSLEPGQSSYEQYF.